The T cell receptor (beta chain) under discussion was sequenced for a study of CD4 T cell repertoires in COVID-19. About the study: After nine to ten days of IL-2 expansion, CFSE-low cells were relabeled and restimulated with other coronavirus spikes.

Mild-to-severe COVID-19 survivors were the donors. Sequencing was done directly on freshly isolated, uncultured memory T cells. Using immunoSEQ multiplex PCR, the repertoire was profiled, and TCRdb retains in-frame clones only, with some absent. The table includes tens of thousands of clones, roughly four fifths detected once. The CDR3 covers 14 residues. The germline gives CDR1 MNHEY, CDR2 SMNVEV (reference sequence). V lost 0 bases to trimming and J lost 4 bases, with 9 bases between them. Points from the study as a whole: In SARS-CoV and/or HKU1 spike cultures, between 7 and 25% of SARS-CoV-2 clonotypes reappeared.

A note on this clone: Its antigen is currently unknown.

Material: CD4+ T cells from peripheral blood, obtained after recovery from COVID-19. The clonotype comes from a human donor who had COVID-19. This chain connects TRBV27 to TRBJ1-2; D remains ambiguous. The CDR3 DNA sequence: TGTGCCAGCAGTTTATCGGGCGGCCCCTATGGCTACACCTTC. This gives the protein CASSLSGGPYGYTF.